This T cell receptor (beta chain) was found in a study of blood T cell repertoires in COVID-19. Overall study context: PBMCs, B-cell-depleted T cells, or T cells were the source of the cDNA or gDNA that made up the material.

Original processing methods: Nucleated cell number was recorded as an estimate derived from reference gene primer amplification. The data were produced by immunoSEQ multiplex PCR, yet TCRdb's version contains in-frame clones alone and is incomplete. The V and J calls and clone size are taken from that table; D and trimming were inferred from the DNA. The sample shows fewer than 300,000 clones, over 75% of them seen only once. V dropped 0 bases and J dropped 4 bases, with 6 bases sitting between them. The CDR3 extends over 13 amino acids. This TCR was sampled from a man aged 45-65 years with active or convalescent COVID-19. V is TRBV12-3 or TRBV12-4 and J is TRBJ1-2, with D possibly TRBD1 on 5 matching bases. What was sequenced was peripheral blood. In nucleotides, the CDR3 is TGTGCCAGCAGTTTAGCGACAGCCTATGGCTACACCTTC. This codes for CASSLATAYGYTF.